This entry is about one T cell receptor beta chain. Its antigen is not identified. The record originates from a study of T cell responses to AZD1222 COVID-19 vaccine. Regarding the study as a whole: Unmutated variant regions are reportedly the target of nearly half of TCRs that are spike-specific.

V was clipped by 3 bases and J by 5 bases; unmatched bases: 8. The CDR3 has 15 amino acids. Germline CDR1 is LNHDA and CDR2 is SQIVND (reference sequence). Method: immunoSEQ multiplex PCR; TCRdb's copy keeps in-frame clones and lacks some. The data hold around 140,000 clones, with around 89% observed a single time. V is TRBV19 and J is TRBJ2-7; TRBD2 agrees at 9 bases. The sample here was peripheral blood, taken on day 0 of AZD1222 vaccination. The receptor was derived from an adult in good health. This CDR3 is CASSMISGSRDEQYF. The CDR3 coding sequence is TGTGCCAGTAGTATGATTAGCGGGAGTCGCGACGAGCAGTACTTC.